The T cell receptor (beta chain) described here comes from a study of control samples from healthy donors and cancer patients. Libraries were prepared by immunoSEQ multiplex PCR; TCRdb keeps only in-frame clonotypes and omits some of them. The sample has 110,000 to 150,000 clones; 85% to 95% are singletons. V lost 2 bases and J 7 bases, leaving 12 bases between the germline ends. The CDR3 totals 13 residues. Germline V gene lookup returns CDR1 SGHDT and CDR2 YYEEEE. This TCR was recovered from a middle-aged man in good health. Sequencing was performed on blood. The chain joins TRBV5-6 to TRBJ1-1; D is unresolved. CDR3 in amino acids: CASSFGIPREAFF. In DNA, the CDR3 is TGTGCCAGCAGCTTTGGAATCCCCCGTGAAGCTTTCTTT.